This note documents a single TCR beta chain sequence. Its specificity is not known. The template switching step added UMIs that contained a 6-nucleotide sample barcode. TCRdb reworked the 5' RACE reads into one entry per CDR3 protein, no DNA. The sample holds more than 120,000 distinct CDR3 sequences. The data were obtained in a study of monozygotic twins with inflammatory bowel disease. The CDR3 is 13 residues long. In germline, CDR1 is DFQATT, CDR2 SNEGSKA (reference sequence). Study-wide results and caveats: Clonotype overlap with others was lower in IBD patients than in healthy twins, a difference that was greatest with disease activity. Healthy co-twins showed greater TCRbeta diversity (inverse Simpson) than IBD patients. It was observed that concordant and discordant twins did not differ in repertoire similarity, possibly given limited power.

The rearrangement joins TRBV20-1 to TRBJ2-5; the D call from TCRdb, TRBD1, cannot be confirmed without DNA. The sequenced material came from blood. This sequence originates from a human donor with ulcerative colitis or Crohn's disease, or a healthy co-twin of an affected twin (not recorded which). This chain's CDR3 is CSALTGAGETQYF.